The clone carrying this T cell receptor (beta chain) was picked up a small number of times. Its antigen is not known. Produced via immunoSEQ multiplex PCR; TCRdb's table is partial and in-frame only. The table lists over 10,000 clones, roughly three quarters of them singletons. The CDR3 runs to 17 residues. Trimming at V came to 3 bases and at J to 1 base, leaving 7 bases not matched to a gene. Germline CDR1 SGHVS, CDR2 FNYEAQ. These data are taken from a study of pediatric ulcerative colitis. Study-wide results and caveats: Some T cells in rectal biopsies may come from blood, especially with overt colitis. A couple of rectal clonotypes were found only in ulcerative colitis patients, all of them. In rectum, acute severe colitis had expanded clones and less diversity. Substantially fewer templates came from two patients' blood samples.

One to two pinch biopsies were taken from the rectum during colonoscopy. The source of this sequence is a boy younger than 18 who was a control in a study of pediatric ulcerative colitis. This chain uses TRBV7-6 with TRBJ2-3; 10 nucleotides match TRBD2. What was sequenced was gut tissue. The CDR3 reads CASSLSVAGGGTDTQYF. The DNA of the CDR3 is TGTGCCAGCAGCTTGAGCGTAGCGGGAGGCGGCACAGATACGCAGTATTTT.